A selection of T cell receptor beta chains follows, all from one sample in a study of shared clonotypes between healthy human individuals. Measured with immunoSEQ multiplex PCR; TCRdb has only the in-frame clones, and not every one. The data show roughly 700,000 clones, roughly 70% seen once. The sample was memory CD4+ T cells sorted from blood. The receptors here all came from a woman between 25 and 40 years old in good health. Each CDR3 is given with its conserved first and last residue. The D gene is left open where the match is weak. Size is omitted from some rows. Given values are once, few, many or a class for expanded clones.

v_call	clone_size	j_call	d_call	cdr3_nt	cdr3_aa
TRBV30	.	TRBJ2-1	.	TGTGCCTGGACCCAGGGCACCTACAATGAGCAGTTCTTC	CAWTQGTYNEQFF
TRBV5-1	.	TRBJ2-7	TRBD1	TGCGCCAGCAGCACCCCGACAGGGACGGGAGAGCAGTACTTC	CASSTPTGTGEQYF
TRBV7-9	.	TRBJ2-5	TRBD2	TGTGCCAGCAGCCGGGGGGGCGAGACCCAGTACTTC	CASSRGGETQYF
TRBV11-2	few	TRBJ2-7	TRBD1	TGTGCCAGCAGCTTCATCCTTGGGACAGACTACGAGCAGTACTTC	CASSFILGTDYEQYF
TRBV15	few	TRBJ1-5	.	TGTGCCACCAGGACCGGGAGACTCAATCAGCCCCAGCATTTT	CATRTGRLNQPQHF
TRBV4-1	.	TRBJ2-4	TRBD1	TGCGCCAGCAGTCGACAGGGGGATAGCAAAAACATTCAGCACTTC	CASSRQGDSKNIQHF
TRBV5-1	.	TRBJ2-3	.	TGCGCCAGCAGCTGGAAGACTTCTTTAGGAGATACGCAGTATTTT	CASSWKTSLGDTQYF
TRBV30	.	TRBJ2-2	.	TGTGCCTGGGGTGCCGGGACATCTGACACCGGGGAGCTGTTTTTT	CAWGAGTSDTGELFF
TRBV5-8	many	TRBJ2-2	TRBD2	TGTGCCAGCAGCTTCGGGGGGACTAGCGGATTCACCGGGGAGCTGTTTTTT	CASSFGGTSGFTGELFF
TRBV6-6	many	TRBJ2-3	.	TGTGCCAGCAGTTACGCAGCAGATACGCAGTATTTT	CASSYAADTQYF
TRBV7-2	.	TRBJ1-2	TRBD1	TGTGCCAGCAGCTTAATACCCGGGGGGACAGGGAACTATGGCTACACCTTC	CASSLIPGGTGNYGYTF
TRBV5-6	.	TRBJ2-3	.	TGTGCCAGCAGCCGATATAGCGGAACGGATGGGATAGATACGCAGTATTTT	CASSRYSGTDGIDTQYF
TRBV28	.	TRBJ1-2	.	TGTGCCAGCGGGGAGGGGAATCCTAACTATGGCTACACCTTC	CASGEGNPNYGYTF
TRBV2	medium-sized	TRBJ1-5	.	TGTGCCAGCAAAGGCAGCAATAGCAATCAGCCCCAGCATTTT	CASKGSNSNQPQHF
TRBV27	.	TRBJ2-1	TRBD2	TGTGCCAGCAGTCAGGGACTAGCGGGAATCAGTGAGCAGTTCTTC	CASSQGLAGISEQFF
TRBV30	.	TRBJ1-2	TRBD1	TGTGCCTGGACAGGGGGTCCCCATGGCTACACCTTC	CAWTGGPHGYTF
TRBV25-1	few	TRBJ2-2	TRBD1	TGTGCCAGCAGTGAATGGGGGACAGGGGATTTCAAGGGGGAGCTGTTTTTT	CASSEWGTGDFKGELFF
TRBV28	.	TRBJ2-2	.	TGTGCCAGCAGTTTCGCGGGATCTCGTAAGGGGGAGCTGTTTTTT	CASSFAGSRKGELFF
TRBV5-4	many	TRBJ2-7	.	TGTGCCAGCAGCTTGGGGGGGACATCTACCGAGCAGTACTTC	CASSLGGTSTEQYF
TRBV19	.	TRBJ2-7	TRBD1	TGTGCCAGTAGTAGGGGACAGGTTGCCTCCTACGAGCAGTACTTC	CASSRGQVASYEQYF
TRBV6-6	.	TRBJ1-1	.	TGTGCCAGCAGGAACACTGAAGCTTTCTTT	CASRNTEAFF
TRBV14	few	TRBJ2-3	.	TGTGCCAGCAGCCAAGTAAGAGGATACACAGATACGCAGTATTTT	CASSQVRGYTDTQYF
TRBV11-3	.	TRBJ2-1	TRBD2	TGTGCCAGCAGCGCTTGGGAGGGAGCCGGGGATGAGCAGTTCTTC	CASSAWEGAGDEQFF
TRBV11-1	.	TRBJ2-7	.	TGTGCCAGCAGCTTAGTGGGATCGGTCACCTACGAGCAGTACTTC	CASSLVGSVTYEQYF
TRBV6-1	.	TRBJ1-6	.	TGTGCCAGCCTCAAGTGGGGATTTAATTCACCCCTCCACTTT	CASLKWGFNSPLHF
TRBV28	.	TRBJ1-5	.	TGTGCCAGCAACTTGGTCGTCAACAGGGATAGCAATCAGCCCCAGCATTTT	CASNLVVNRDSNQPQHF
TRBV19	few	TRBJ2-7	.	TGTGCAACATCCCGCAGGGCCGGCGAGCAGTACTTC	CATSRRAGEQYF
TRBV11-2	many	TRBJ2-2	.	TGTGCCAGCAGCCCTGCGGCTAGTCCCACCGGGGAGCTGTTTTTT	CASSPAASPTGELFF
TRBV5-6	.	TRBJ2-7	TRBD1	TGTGCCAGCAGCTCGGGACAGGGGAGGGACGAGCAGTACTTC	CASSSGQGRDEQYF
TRBV28	.	TRBJ1-5	.	TGTGCCAGCAGTTCCCGAAGGGAGGGCAATCAGCCCCAGCATTTT	CASSSRREGNQPQHF
TRBV11-2	few	TRBJ2-5	TRBD2	TGTGCCAGCAGCCTCGGACTAGCGGAAGAGACCCAGTACTTC	CASSLGLAEETQYF
TRBV25-1	.	TRBJ2-1	TRBD2	TGTGCCAGCAGTGCGGGGACTAGCGGGGGGTGGACCTACAATGAGCAGTTCTTC	CASSAGTSGGWTYNEQFF
TRBV28	.	TRBJ2-3	TRBD2	TGTGCCAGCAGTACCGGAGGTAGCGGGAGGTTGGATACGCAGTATTTT	CASSTGGSGRLDTQYF
TRBV27	many	TRBJ2-1	TRBD2	TGTGCCAGCAGTTTAACGTTCGGGAGGGGAGAGCAGTTCTTC	CASSLTFGRGEQFF
TRBV10-3	.	TRBJ2-3	TRBD2	TGTGCCATCAGTGAGTCGACTAGCCCCACAGATACGCAGTATTTT	CAISESTSPTDTQYF
TRBV11-2	.	TRBJ2-7	.	TGTGCCAGCAGCTTCGTCCCAGGGAGGGGGACCTACGAGCAGTACTTC	CASSFVPGRGTYEQYF
TRBV30	.	TRBJ1-4	.	TGTGCCTGGAGTAAGGGGACTGGTGAAAAACTGTTTTTT	CAWSKGTGEKLFF
TRBV27	.	TRBJ1-5	.	TGTGCCAGCAGTTCAAGGGGGATTGAGCCCCAGCATTTT	CASSSRGIEPQHF
TRBV9	.	TRBJ2-7	TRBD1	TGTGCCAGCAGCGCCGGGACAGGGGTCAACGAGCAGTACTTC	CASSAGTGVNEQYF
TRBV28	.	TRBJ2-1	TRBD1	TGTGCCAGCACAAGACAGGGGGCCACGGATGAGCAGTTCTTC	CASTRQGATDEQFF
TRBV7-2	few	TRBJ1-5	.	TGTGCCAGCAGCTTAAGGGGTCAGCCCCAGCATTTT	CASSLRGQPQHF
TRBV7-8	.	TRBJ2-2	.	TGTGCCAGCAGCTTGGACACCGGGGAGCTGTTTTTT	CASSLDTGELFF
TRBV5-4	.	TRBJ1-2	.	TGTGCCAGCACCCCCACGCCGGGTATTAACTATGGCTACACCTTC	CASTPTPGINYGYTF
TRBV5-8	few	TRBJ1-2	TRBD1	TGTGCCAGCACAGAGGACAGGGTGATCTATGGCTACACCTTC	CASTEDRVIYGYTF
TRBV15	.	TRBJ2-7	TRBD2	TGTGCCACCAGCAGAGATTTCGCGTCGGAGTGGGAGGGCTACGAGCAGTACTTC	CATSRDFASEWEGYEQYF
TRBV7-2	few	TRBJ2-3	.	TGTGCCAGCAGCCGGACGGTTCTGAGCGGCACAGATACGCAGTATTTT	CASSRTVLSGTDTQYF
TRBV28	.	TRBJ1-1	.	TGTGCCAGCAGCACCCTCCAGGGACGTACTGAAGCTTTCTTT	CASSTLQGRTEAFF
TRBV28	.	TRBJ2-5	.	TGTGCCAGCAGTGTAGCGGATCTGGAGGAGACCCAGTACTTC	CASSVADLEETQYF
TRBV19	.	TRBJ2-2	.	TGTGCCAGTAGTCCCATACAGCGGGTGGGCACCGGGGAGCTGTTTTTT	CASSPIQRVGTGELFF
TRBV30	few	TRBJ1-1	.	TGTGCCTGGCGGACAGCCTTGAACACTGAAGCTTTCTTT	CAWRTALNTEAFF
TRBV5-6	.	TRBJ2-1	TRBD1	TGTGCCAGCAGCTTCGGGACAGGGTACAATGAGCAGTTCTTC	CASSFGTGYNEQFF
TRBV6-5	.	TRBJ2-5	.	TGTGCCAGCAGTAGGAACCGGGAGACCCAGTACTTC	CASSRNRETQYF
TRBV29-1	.	TRBJ2-7	TRBD1	TGCAGCGTTGAAGATCCGAGGACAGGGGGTTACGAGCAGTACTTC	CSVEDPRTGGYEQYF
TRBV5-1	few	TRBJ1-5	.	TGCGCCAGCAGCTTGGTTGCAGGGGATCAGCCCCAGCATTTT	CASSLVAGDQPQHF
TRBV19	.	TRBJ2-2	TRBD1	TGTGCCAGTAGGCAACAGGGGGCGAACACCGGGGAGCTGTTTTTT	CASRQQGANTGELFF
TRBV10-2	.	TRBJ2-7	.	TGCGCCAGCAGCGAAGGGATCCCGGACGGCGAGCAGTACTTC	CASSEGIPDGEQYF
TRBV11-3	.	TRBJ2-7	.	TGTGCCAGCAGCTTACGGCCAGGGGAATCGTACGAGCAGTACTTC	CASSLRPGESYEQYF
TRBV5-6	few	TRBJ2-7	TRBD2	TGTGCCAGCAGCCAGAAAACGGGACTAGCGGGGCGGAGCTCCTACGAGCAGTACTTC	CASSQKTGLAGRSSYEQYF
TRBV11-2	.	TRBJ1-2	.	TGTGCCAGCAGCTTGGGGTGGTTTTGGGGCGATTCGGCTGGCTACACCTTC	CASSLGWFWGDSAGYTF